These 20 T cell receptor beta chains share one sample of origin, sequenced in a study of post-analysis software for immune sequencing data. Points from the study as a whole: In patients, four to six TRBV segments were more frequent than in controls, with TRBV5-6, TRBV5-1 and TRBV20-1 among them.

Each TCR beta cDNA library carried unique molecular identifiers. TCRdb reprocessed the PCR reads via MiXCR and lists one record per CDR3 protein. The table shows fewer than 850,000 distinct CDR3 sequences, with 25% to 30% occurring only once. These receptors are not linked to any known antigen. Material for sequencing was blood. Receptors were obtained from a girl aged 10 to 17 with multiple sclerosis.

The chain employs TRBV6-2 or TRBV6-3 and TRBJ2-7, with D unclear. The germline V gene has CDR1 MNHEY and CDR2 SVGEGT. The CDR3 covers 14 residues. V dropped 5 bases and J dropped 1 base, with 12 bases sitting between them. This CDR3 is CASSLWVLSYEQYF. DNA for the CDR3: TGTGCCAGCAGTCTTTGGGTTTTATCCTACGAGCAGTACTTC.

The chain joins TRBV5-5 to TRBJ2-4; 13 bases match TRBD2. V dropped 5 bases and J dropped 0; count of bases not matched to a gene: 8. The V gene's germline CDR1 is SGHKS and CDR2 YYEKEE (reference sequence). The CDR3 totals 18 residues. The CDR3 DNA sequence: TGTGCCAGCAGTGAGACTAGCGGGAGGCCGCTAGCCAAAAACATTCAGTACTTC. Translation: CASSETSGRPLAKNIQYF. Variable domain in full (rest from reference TRBV5-5 and TRBJ2-4): DAGVTQSPTHLIKTRGQQVTLRCSPISGHKSVSWYQQVLGQGPQFIFQYYEKEERGRGNFPDRFSARQFPNYSSELNVNALLLGDSALYLCASSETSGRPLAKNIQYFGAGTRLSVL.

A remark on this clonotype: Its ends do not fully match the called genes, so a read error is possible. V gene TRBV7-2 combines with J gene TRBJ2-1; D may match TRBD1 or TRBD2 (6 bases each). CDR1 is SGHTA and CDR2 is FQGNSA in the germline V gene. This CDR3 has 13 amino acids. CDR3 residues: CVSSVDSRDSKFF. The CDR3 coding sequence is TGTGTCAGCAGCGTGGACAGCCGGGACTCGAAGTTCTTC.

This rearrangement joins TRBV12-3 or TRBV12-4 to TRBJ1-6; no reliable D call. V shed 3 bases and J shed 10 bases, with 13 bases lying between them. This CDR3 contains 14 residues. The CDR3 protein is CASSLVGKGSPLHF. The CDR3 DNA reads as TGTGCCAGCAGTTTGGTCGGAAAAGGGTCACCCCTCCACTTT.

This clonotype was observed a single time. An end of the junction does not agree with germline; a read error may underlie this. The chain has TRBV5-1 and TRBJ2-7; TRBD1 is a possible D gene (7 bases). Germline V gene sequence: CDR1 SGHRS, CDR2 YFSETQ. The CDR3 runs 16 residues. CDR3: CARSLEAGGGPDEQYF. The DNA of the CDR3 is TGCGCCCGCAGCTTGGAAGCCGGAGGGGGCCCAGACGAGCAGTACTTC.

This clonotype was recorded many times. The rearrangement uses TRBV20-1 and TRBJ2-7; 12 nucleotides agree with TRBD2. CDR3 length equals 13 residues. Germline V gene sequence: CDR1 DFQATT, CDR2 SNEGSKA (reference sequence). The V segment lost 5 bases and the J segment 2 bases; nucleotides outside the gene matches: 1. The CDR3 bases are TGCAGTGCTCGACTAGCGGGAGCCTACGAGCAGTACTTC. Residues: CSARLAGAYEQYF.

In its sample, this clonotype was seen a few times. The V gene is TRBV15, the J gene TRBJ2-1, with D possibly TRBD2 on 6 matching bases. The CDR3 spans 17 residues. Germline V gene lookup returns CDR1 LNHNV and CDR2 YYDKDF (reference sequence). The ends were cut back, 1 base at V and 0 bases at J, with 13 bases in the middle. CDR3 amino acids: CATSRAKIGGSYNEQFF. CDR3 nucleotide sequence: TGTGCCACCAGCAGAGCCAAGATCGGGGGCTCCTACAATGAGCAGTTCTTC.

This clonotype has more than one count but fewer than ten. The chain recombines TRBV20-1 with TRBJ1-2; the D gene is possibly TRBD1 (5 bases). With 5 bases removed from V and 2 bases from J, the gap between germline ends came to 9 bases. The germline gives CDR1 DFQATT, CDR2 SNEGSKA (reference sequence). The CDR3 covers 12 residues. This CDR3 is CSAEDINYGYTF. CDR3 nucleotide sequence: TGCAGTGCTGAGGACATCAACTATGGCTACACCTTC.

This clonotype turned up a few times. The chain combines TRBV7-9 with TRBJ1-4, with TRBD1 as a possible D gene (6 bases). V was clipped by 3 bases and J by 7 bases, with 18 bases between them. The CDR3 runs to 16 residues. Per the germline V gene, CDR1 is SEHNR and CDR2 is FQNEAQ (reference sequence). The CDR3 bases are TGTGCCAGCAGCTTCGGTAGGGCAGGGGCCACTGAAAAACTGTTTTTT. This gives the protein CASSFGRAGATEKLFF. Full variable domain (outside the CDR3, taken from reference TRBV7-9 and TRBJ1-4): DTGVSQNPRHKITKRGQNVTFRCDPISEHNRLYWYRQTLGQGPEFLTYFQNEAQLEKSRLLSDRFSAERPKGSFSTLEIQRTEQGDSAMYLCASSFGRAGATEKLFFGSGTQLSVL.

This clonotype was seen a single time. The chain is built from TRBV7-9 and TRBJ2-4; D may be TRBD1 (8 bases). The end of the DNA is better explained by TRBJ2-7, so the J call may be wrong. CDR1 and CDR2 (germline): SEHNR, FQNEAQ (reference sequence). The length of the CDR3 is 14 residues. The CDR3 coding sequence is TGTGCCAGCAGCTTAGGGACAGGGAGGGACGAGCAGTACTTC. Residues: CASSLGTGRDEQYF.

This clonotype was observed a few times. The genes are TRBV20-1 and TRBJ2-4; TRBD2 might be the D (6 bases). CDR1 is DFQATT, CDR2 SNEGSKA, per germline (reference sequence). The ends were cut back, 5 bases at V and 1 base at J, with 12 bases in the middle. The CDR3 runs to 14 residues. The CDR3: CSALSGFAKNIQYF. CDR3 DNA sequence: TGCAGTGCTCTCAGCGGGTTCGCCAAAAACATTCAGTACTTC.

This sequence joins TRBV2 and TRBJ1-5, with 7 bases lining up with TRBD1. V lost 6 bases and J lost 6; bases outside the gene matches: 11. This CDR3 comprises 15 residues. CDR1 and CDR2 (germline): SNHLY, FYNNEI. Written as DNA, the CDR3 is TGTGCCAGCAGCAGTCAAGGGGGCGTCGGTCAGCCCCAGCATTTT. Its protein is CASSSQGGVGQPQHF.

V gene TRBV5-1 combines with J gene TRBJ2-5; the match to TRBD2 covers 8 bases. The end of the DNA is better explained by TRBJ2-7, so the J call may be wrong. The CDR3 has 15 amino acids. Germline V gives CDR1 SGHRS, CDR2 YFSETQ. Written as DNA, the CDR3 is TGCGCCAGCAGAGGGGCTCTAGCGGGCGCAGACGAGCAGTACTTC. Protein: CASRGALAGADEQYF.

The CDR3 DNA is TGCAGTGCTGGAGCCATTCATGGTGAGCAGTTCTTC. Translation gives CSAGAIHGEQFF. This chain links TRBV20-1 with TRBJ2-1; D not resolved. Germline assignment: CDR1 DFQATT and CDR2 SNEGSKA (reference sequence). Trimming removed 5 bases from V and 9 bases from J, with 14 bases in between. The CDR3 is made up of 12 amino acids.

Comments on this clonotype: Germline is not matched at one junction end, which may reflect a read error. This rearrangement joins TRBV12-3 or TRBV12-4 to TRBJ1-5; D is unclear. This CDR3 has 13 residues. CDR3 amino acids: CAGSLEQYQPQHF. CDR3 nucleotides: TGTGCCGGCAGTTTAGAACAGTATCAGCCCCAGCATTTT.

In regard to this clonotype: One end of the junction does not line up with germline, which may come from a read error. The chain couples TRBV4-3 to TRBJ2-7; 9 bases map to TRBD2. Germline CDR1 LGHNA, CDR2 YSLEER. This CDR3 is built from 16 residues. CDR3 in DNA: TGCGCCGGCAGCCAAGGCGCAGCGGGAGGCCGCTACGAGCAGTACTTC. It is translated as CAGSQGAAGGRYEQYF.

This clonotype was seen repeatedly, ten times or more. The chain recombines TRBV5-1 with TRBJ2-6; D gene unclear. The ends were cut back, 5 bases at V and 0 bases at J, with 9 bases in the middle. CDR3 length: 15 residues. From germline, CDR1 is SGHRS and CDR2 YFSETQ. CDR3 nucleotides: TGCGCCAGCAGGCCATCCGTCTCTGGGGCCAACGTCCTGACTTTC. It is translated as CASRPSVSGANVLTF. The full variable domain, in which reference TRBV5-1 and TRBJ2-6 provide the parts outside the CDR3, is KAGVTQTPRYLIKTRGQQVTLSCSPISGHRSVSWYQQTPGQGLQFLFEYFSETQRNKGNFPGRFSGRQFSNSRSEMNVSTLELGDSALYLCASRPSVSGANVLTFGAGSRLTVL.

This clonotype was seen only a few times. V usage is TRBV6-5 and J usage is TRBJ1-1; 7 positions match TRBD1. V shed 1 base, J shed 3 bases, and the junction held 8 bases outside the gene matches. CDR3 size: 16 residues. CDR1 and CDR2 (germline): MNHEY, SVGAGI. The CDR3 here is CASSYWQGERHTEAFF. CDR3 in DNA: TGTGCCAGCAGTTACTGGCAGGGGGAACGGCACACTGAAGCTTTCTTT.

Notes on this clonotype: Just one base apart from a much larger clone, this may be a read error. V and J are TRBV11-2 and TRBJ2-3; D remains unclear. The CDR3 totals 16 residues. Germline V gene sequence: CDR1 SGHAT, CDR2 FQNNGV. CDR3 nucleotide sequence: TGTGCCAACAGCTTATCTGGGGTTCTTAGCACAGATACGCAGTATTTT. This encodes CANSLSGVLSTDTQYF.

This clonotype showed up many times. The CDR3 reads CSEAGASTDTQYF. The CDR3 nucleotides read TGCAGTGAGGCAGGGGCCTCCACAGATACGCAGTATTTT. This chain connects TRBV20-1 to TRBJ2-3; D may be TRBD1 (6 bases). Germline CDR1 is DFQATT and CDR2 is SNEGSKA (reference sequence). This CDR3 spans 13 amino acids. V lost 7 bases to trimming and J lost 2 bases, with 13 bases between them.